Below, one T cell receptor (beta chain) is given with its context. The source of the sample is a study of blood T cell repertoires in COVID-19. Produced via immunoSEQ multiplex PCR; TCRdb's table is partial and in-frame only. The top ten hold around 7.8% of the sample, which has 150,000 to 200,000 clones, 82% seen once. The germline V gene has CDR1 SGHAT and CDR2 FQNNGV. CDR3 length: 16 residues. The V end lost 1 base, the J end lost 1 base, and 12 bases lay between the germline ends. Seattle patient enrollment occurred during active infection, with longitudinal follow-up thereafter. This clonotype was sampled from a woman aged 55-70 years with COVID-19, enrolled during active disease. Sequencing used peripheral blood. This chain links TRBV11-2 with TRBJ2-3; weak D call: TRBD2 (5 bases). The CDR3 sequence is CASSLGVGGGTDTQYF. CDR3 bases: TGTGCCAGCAGCTTAGGGGTTGGAGGCGGCACAGATACGCAGTATTTT.